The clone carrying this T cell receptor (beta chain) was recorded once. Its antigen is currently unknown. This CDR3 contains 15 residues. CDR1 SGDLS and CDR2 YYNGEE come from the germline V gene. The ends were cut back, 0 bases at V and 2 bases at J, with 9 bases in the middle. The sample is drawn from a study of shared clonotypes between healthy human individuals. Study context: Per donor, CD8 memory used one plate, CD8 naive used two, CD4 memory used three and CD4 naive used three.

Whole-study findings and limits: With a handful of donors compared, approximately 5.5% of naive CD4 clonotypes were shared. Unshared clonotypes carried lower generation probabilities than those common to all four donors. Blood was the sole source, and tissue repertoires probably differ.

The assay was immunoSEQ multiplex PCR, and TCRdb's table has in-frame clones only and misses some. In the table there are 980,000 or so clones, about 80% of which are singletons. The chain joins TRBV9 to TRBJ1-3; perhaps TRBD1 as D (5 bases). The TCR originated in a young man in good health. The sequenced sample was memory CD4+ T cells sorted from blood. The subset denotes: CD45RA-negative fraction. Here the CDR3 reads CASSVADRAGNTIYF. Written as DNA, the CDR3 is TGTGCCAGCAGCGTAGCCGACAGAGCTGGAAACACCATATATTTT.